The 8 T cell receptor beta chains reported below all come from one sample, sequenced in a study of blood T cell repertoires in COVID-19. Using immunoSEQ multiplex PCR, the repertoire was profiled, and TCRdb retains in-frame clones only, with some absent. Counted here are approximately 80,000 clones, roughly 82% occurring once; the ten biggest clones make up around 7.3%. Sequencing was done on a sample of peripheral blood. The receptors come from a man between 45 and 60 years old with active COVID-19.

This clone was seen a few times. J is TRBJ2-1 and V is TRBV25-1, with TRBD2 identical over 8 bases. The CDR3 length is 17 residues. V was pared by 1 base and J by 6 bases, with 11 bases of the junction left unmatched. From germline, CDR1 is MGHDK and CDR2 SYGVNS. The CDR3 reads CASSEWEGSGVVNEQFF. The CDR3 DNA sequence: TGTGCCAGCAGTGAATGGGAGGGTAGCGGGGTGGTCAATGAGCAGTTCTTC. Combining the CDR3 with reference TRBV25-1 and TRBJ2-1 gives the whole variable domain EADIYQTPRYLVIGTGKKITLECSQTMGHDKMYWYQQDPGMELHLIHYSYGVNSTEKGDLSSESTVSRIRTEHFPLTLESARPSHTSQYLCASSEWEGSGVVNEQFFGPGTRLTVL.

The chain joins TRBV5-4 to TRBJ1-5; TRBD1 agrees at 7 bases. V shed 4 bases, J shed 3 bases, and the junction held 4 bases outside the gene matches. This CDR3 comprises 14 residues. Germline V gene sequence: CDR1 SGHNT, CDR2 YYREEE (reference sequence). The CDR3 spells CASSSDRDNQPQHF. The CDR3 DNA is TGTGCCAGCAGCAGTGACAGGGACAATCAGCCCCAGCATTTT.

The chain couples TRBV18 to TRBJ1-1; TRBD1 matches at 9 bases. The V segment lost 3 bases and the J segment 3 bases; nucleotides outside the gene matches: 5. The CDR3 totals 15 residues. Germline V gene data show CDR1 as KGHSH and CDR2 as LQKENI. The CDR3 nucleotides read TGTGCCAGCTCACCTGGAAGGGACAGGGACACTGAAGCTTTCTTT. This codes for CASSPGRDRDTEAFF. The whole variable domain, remainder taken from reference TRBV18 and TRBJ1-1, is NAGVMQNPRHLVRRRGQEARLRCSPMKGHSHVYWYRQLPEEGLKFMVYLQKENIIDESGMPKERFSAEFPKEGPSILRIQQVVRGDSAAYFCASSPGRDRDTEAFFGQGTRLTVV.

V and J are TRBV5-1 and TRBJ1-1, with 10 bases that match TRBD1. Germline V lookup: CDR1 SGHRS, CDR2 YFSETQ. The junction had 2 bases not matched to a gene; V was cut back by 4 bases and J by 2 bases. This CDR3 region has 14 residues. CDR3 sequence reads: CASSRTGGNTEAFF. The DNA for the CDR3 is TGCGCCAGCAGCAGGACAGGGGGTAACACTGAAGCTTTCTTT.

This clone was counted between two and nine times. The chain recombines TRBV3-1 (or the pseudogene TRBV3-2) with TRBJ2-1, with TRBD1 as a possible D gene (6 bases). Trimming shortened V by 0 bases and J by 1 base, and 7 bases separated the two germline ends. Germline CDR1 reads LGHDT; CDR2 reads YNNKEL (reference sequence). The CDR3 loop spans 15 amino acids. The chain's CDR3 is CASSQEGGSYNEQFF. CDR3 sequence (DNA): TGTGCCAGCAGCCAAGAAGGGGGTTCCTACAATGAGCAGTTCTTC.

J is TRBJ1-2 and V is TRBV7-3; D unresolved. CDR3 length: 17 residues. The germline V and J ends were trimmed by 5 bases and 2 bases, with 21 bases remaining between them. Germline V gene lookup returns CDR1 SGHTA and CDR2 FQGTGA. CDR3: CASSRNEEGIPNYGYTF. CDR3 coding DNA: TGTGCCAGCAGCCGGAATGAGGAGGGTATACCGAACTATGGCTACACCTTC. The variable domain in full, with the rest retrieved from reference TRBV7-3 and TRBJ1-2, is GAGVSQTPSNKVTEKGKYVELRCDPISGHTALYWYRQSLGQGPEFLIYFQGTGAADDSGLPNDRFFAVRPEGSVSTLKIQRTERGDSAVYLCASSRNEEGIPNYGYTFGSGTRLTVV.

This chain links TRBV4-3 with TRBJ2-3, with a weak D call TRBD2 (7 bases). The CDR3 spans 17 residues. The V gene lost 1 base and the J gene lost 4 bases, with 18 bases spanning the gap. Germline CDR1 is LGHNA and CDR2 is YSLEER. CDR3 residues: CASSQVLRGRGADTQYF. CDR3 coding DNA: TGCGCCAGCAGCCAAGTTCTTAGGGGGAGGGGAGCAGATACGCAGTATTTT.

V gene TRBV6-1 combines with J gene TRBJ1-2, with 8 bases fitting TRBD1. This CDR3 spans 15 amino acids. J lost 3 bases, V lost 3 bases, and 6 bases had no gene match. CDR1 MNHNS and CDR2 SASEGT come from the germline V gene. The CDR3 here is CASSEEPGGYYGYTF. In DNA, the CDR3 is TGTGCCAGCAGTGAGGAGCCAGGGGGCTACTATGGCTACACCTTC.